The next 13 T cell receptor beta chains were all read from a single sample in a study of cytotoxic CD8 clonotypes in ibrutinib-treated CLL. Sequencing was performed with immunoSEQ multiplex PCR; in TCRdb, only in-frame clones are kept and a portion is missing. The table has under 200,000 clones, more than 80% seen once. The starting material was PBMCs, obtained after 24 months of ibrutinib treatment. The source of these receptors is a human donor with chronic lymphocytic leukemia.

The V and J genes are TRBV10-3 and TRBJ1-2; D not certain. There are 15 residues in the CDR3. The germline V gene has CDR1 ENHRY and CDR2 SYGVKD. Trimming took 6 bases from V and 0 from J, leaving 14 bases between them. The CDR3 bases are TGTGCCATCAGGAAATCGGACGGTCCTAACTATGGCTACACCTTC. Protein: CAIRKSDGPNYGYTF.

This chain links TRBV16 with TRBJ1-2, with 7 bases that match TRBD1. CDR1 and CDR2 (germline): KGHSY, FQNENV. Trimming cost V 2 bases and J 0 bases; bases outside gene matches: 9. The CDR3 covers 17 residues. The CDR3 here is CASSQSRQGRTNYGYTF. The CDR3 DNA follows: TGTGCCAGCAGCCAAAGCCGACAGGGACGAACTAACTATGGCTACACCTTC.

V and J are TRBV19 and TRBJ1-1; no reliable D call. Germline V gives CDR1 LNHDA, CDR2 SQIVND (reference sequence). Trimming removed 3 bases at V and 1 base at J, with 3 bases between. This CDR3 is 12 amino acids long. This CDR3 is CASSIENTEAFF. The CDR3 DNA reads TGTGCCAGTAGTATTGAGAACACTGAAGCTTTCTTT.

Here the CDR3 reads CASSSWILGGDANEKLFF. CDR3 coding DNA: TGCGCCAGCAGCTCGTGGATACTAGGGGGCGACGCGAATGAAAAACTGTTTTTT. The chain combines TRBV5-1 with TRBJ1-4; 7 bases agree with TRBD1. After removal of 3 bases from V and 5 bases from J, the junction contained 16 bases not matched to a gene. In germline, CDR1 is SGHRS, CDR2 YFSETQ. The CDR3 has 18 residues.

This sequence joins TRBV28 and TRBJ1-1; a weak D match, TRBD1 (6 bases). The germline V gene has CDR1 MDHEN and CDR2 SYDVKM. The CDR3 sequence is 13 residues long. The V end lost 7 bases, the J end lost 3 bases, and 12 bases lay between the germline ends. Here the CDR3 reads CASNQGRYTEAFF. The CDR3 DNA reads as TGTGCCAGCAATCAGGGGAGGTACACTGAAGCTTTCTTT.

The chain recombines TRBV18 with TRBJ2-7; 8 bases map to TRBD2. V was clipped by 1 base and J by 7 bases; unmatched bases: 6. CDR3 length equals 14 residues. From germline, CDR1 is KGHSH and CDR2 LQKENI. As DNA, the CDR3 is TGTGCCAGCTCACCACGGTCAGCGGGAGTTGAGCAGTACTTC. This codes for CASSPRSAGVEQYF. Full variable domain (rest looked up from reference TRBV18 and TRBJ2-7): NAGVMQNPRHLVRRRGQEARLRCSPMKGHSHVYWYRQLPEEGLKFMVYLQKENIIDESGMPKERFSAEFPKEGPSILRIQQVVRGDSAAYFCASSPRSAGVEQYFGPGTRLTVT.

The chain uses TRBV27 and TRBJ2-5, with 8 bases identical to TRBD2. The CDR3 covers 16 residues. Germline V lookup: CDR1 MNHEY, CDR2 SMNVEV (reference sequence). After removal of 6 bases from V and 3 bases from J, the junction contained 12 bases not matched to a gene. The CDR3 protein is CASRGGVAGLEETQYF. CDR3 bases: TGTGCCAGCAGGGGAGGGGTAGCGGGACTAGAAGAGACCCAGTACTTC.

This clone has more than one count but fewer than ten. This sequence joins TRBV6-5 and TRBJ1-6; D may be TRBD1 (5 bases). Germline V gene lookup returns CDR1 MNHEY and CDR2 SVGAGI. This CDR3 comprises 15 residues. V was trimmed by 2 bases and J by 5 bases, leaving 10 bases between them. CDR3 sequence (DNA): TGTGCCAGCAGTTACGATCAGGGAAATAATTCACCCCTCCACTTT. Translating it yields CASSYDQGNNSPLHF.

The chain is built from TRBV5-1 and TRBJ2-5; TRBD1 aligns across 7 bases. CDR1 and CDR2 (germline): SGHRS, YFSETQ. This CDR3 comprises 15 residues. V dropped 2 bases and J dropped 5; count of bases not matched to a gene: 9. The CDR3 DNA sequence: TGCGCCAGCAGCTTCCAGGCAGGACAGGAGGAGACCCAGTACTTC. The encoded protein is CASSFQAGQEETQYF.

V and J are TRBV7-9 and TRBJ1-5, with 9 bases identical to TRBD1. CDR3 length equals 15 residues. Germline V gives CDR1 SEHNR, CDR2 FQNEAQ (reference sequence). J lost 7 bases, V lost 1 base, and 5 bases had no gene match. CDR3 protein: CASSLGTGVVQPQHF. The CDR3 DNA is TGTGCCAGCAGCTTAGGGACAGGGGTCGTCCAGCCCCAGCATTTT.

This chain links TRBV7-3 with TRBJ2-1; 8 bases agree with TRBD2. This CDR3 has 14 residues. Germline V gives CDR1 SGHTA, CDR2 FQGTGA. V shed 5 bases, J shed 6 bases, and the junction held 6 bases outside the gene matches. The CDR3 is CASSRTSLANEQFF. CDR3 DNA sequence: TGTGCCAGCAGCCGGACTAGCCTAGCCAATGAGCAGTTCTTC.

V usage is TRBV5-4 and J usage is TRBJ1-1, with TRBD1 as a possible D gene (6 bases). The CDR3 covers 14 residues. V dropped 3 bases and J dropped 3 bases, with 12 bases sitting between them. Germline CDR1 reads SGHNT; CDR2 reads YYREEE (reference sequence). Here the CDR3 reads CASSWGPQDTEAFF. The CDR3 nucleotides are TGTGCCAGCAGCTGGGGGCCACAGGACACTGAAGCTTTCTTT.

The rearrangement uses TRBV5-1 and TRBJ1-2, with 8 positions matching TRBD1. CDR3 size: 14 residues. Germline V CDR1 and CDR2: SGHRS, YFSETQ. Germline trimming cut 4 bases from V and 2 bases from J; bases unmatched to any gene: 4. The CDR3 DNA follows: TGCGCCAGCAGCAAGGACAGGGTCAACTATGGCTACACCTTC. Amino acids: CASSKDRVNYGYTF.